The present entry profiles one T cell receptor beta chain with its context. Its cognate antigen is unknown. The TCR beta CDR3 regions underwent amplification using RNA transcripts as the source. The primer set for the first-round RT-PCR of the TCR CDR3 was HTBI. Each CDR3 protein gets one entry after TCRdb re-called the multiplex PCR reads with MiXCR. The table includes 500,000 to 600,000 distinct CDR3 sequences, around 46% detected once. The record originates from a study of T cells in Graves' hyperthyroidism and ophthalmopathy. Study-wide results and limits: Ophthalmopathy was model-predicted a median roughly six months pre-onset.

The CDR3 sequence is 18 residues long. Trimming took 4 bases from V and 4 from J; bases not matched to a gene: 10. Germline lookup yields CDR1 SGHAT and CDR2 FQNNGV. The sample consisted of peripheral blood or thyroid tissue (not recorded which). The chain uses TRBV11-2 and TRBJ2-5; 15 nucleotides agree with TRBD2. The TCR sequence derives from a woman between 18 and 30 years old with Graves' hyperthyroidism. The CDR3 sequence is CASSSGLAGGSPPETQYF. DNA of the CDR3: TGTGCCAGCAGCTCAGGACTAGCGGGAGGGAGTCCTCCAGAGACCCAGTACTTC.